Listed here are 6 T cell receptor beta chains from one sample, sequenced in a study of blood T cell repertoires in COVID-19. The table came from immunoSEQ multiplex PCR; TCRdb's copy has only in-frame clones and leaves some out. Among under 250,000 clones listed, roughly 85% were seen once. Sample: peripheral blood. Every receptor here comes from a woman in her 70s with active or convalescent COVID-19.

The chain couples TRBV19 to TRBJ1-1; 9 bases align to TRBD1. V was pared by 6 bases and J by 1 base, with 12 bases of the junction left unmatched. The germline V gene has CDR1 LNHDA and CDR2 SQIVND (reference sequence). This CDR3 contains 17 residues. CDR3 amino acids: CASRLFATGQGNTEAFF. The CDR3 region has the DNA TGTGCCAGTAGGCTGTTCGCGACGGGACAGGGGAACACTGAAGCTTTCTTT.

This chain connects TRBV7-6 to TRBJ2-3, with 8 bases fitting TRBD1. The CDR3 spans 15 residues. Germline CDR1 and CDR2: SGHVS and FNYEAQ. The V segment lost 5 bases and the J segment 1 base; nucleotides outside the gene matches: 5. The CDR3, as DNA: TGTGCCAGCAGCCCTCCGGGACAGGGCACAGATACGCAGTATTTT. Translation: CASSPPGQGTDTQYF.

Only one count was recorded for this clone. The chain recombines TRBV3-1 (or the pseudogene TRBV3-2) with TRBJ1-2; D gene ambiguous. Germline CDR1 is LGHDT and CDR2 is YNNKEL (reference sequence). The CDR3 is 12 residues long. Trimming pared 0 bases from V and 5 bases from J, leaving 4 bases between. CDR3 DNA: TGTGCCAGCAGCCAAGACGGGTATGGCTACACCTTC. Its protein product is CASSQDGYGYTF.

The V call is TRBV19, the J call TRBJ1-5, with 7 bases aligning to TRBD1. V lost 6 bases and J lost 4; bases outside the gene matches: 12. This CDR3 has 16 residues. Germline V lookup: CDR1 LNHDA, CDR2 SQIVND (reference sequence). The CDR3 nucleotides read TGTGCCAGTAGCTTCTCTTACGGACAGGAGAATCAGCCCCAGCATTTT. Residues: CASSFSYGQENQPQHF.

The count of this clone is one. The rearrangement joins TRBV5-1 to TRBJ2-5; perhaps TRBD1 as D (5 bases). The germline CDR1 and CDR2 sequences are SGHRS and YFSETQ. Between the trimmed V and J ends, which lost 2 bases and 0 bases, there was a span of 11 bases. The CDR3 is made up of 15 amino acids. The CDR3, as DNA: TGCGCCAGCAGCTTCGAGGACACCTACCAAGAGACCCAGTACTTC. It codes for CASSFEDTYQETQYF.

The chain combines TRBV25-1 with TRBJ1-6; 7 bases match TRBD1. There are 15 residues in the CDR3. CDR1 and CDR2 from the germline V gene are MGHDK and SYGVNS. J was trimmed by 11 bases and V by 3 bases; bases with no gene match: 10. As DNA, the CDR3 is TGTGCCAGCAGTGACTTCAGGGGGGTTAAAACACCCCTCCACTTT. It translates to CASSDFRGVKTPLHF.